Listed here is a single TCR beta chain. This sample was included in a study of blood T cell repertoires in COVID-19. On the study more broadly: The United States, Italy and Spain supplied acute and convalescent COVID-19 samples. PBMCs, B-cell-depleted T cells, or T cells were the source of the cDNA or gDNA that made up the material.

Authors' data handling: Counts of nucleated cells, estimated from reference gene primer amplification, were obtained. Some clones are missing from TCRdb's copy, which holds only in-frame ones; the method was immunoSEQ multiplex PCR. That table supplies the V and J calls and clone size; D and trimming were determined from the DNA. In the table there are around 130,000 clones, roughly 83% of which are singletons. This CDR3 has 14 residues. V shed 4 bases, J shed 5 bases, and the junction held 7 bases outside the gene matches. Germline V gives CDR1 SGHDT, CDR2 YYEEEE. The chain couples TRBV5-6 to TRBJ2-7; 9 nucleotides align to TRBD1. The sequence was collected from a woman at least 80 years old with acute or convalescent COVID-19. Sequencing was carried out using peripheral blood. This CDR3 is CASSPGTGINEQYF. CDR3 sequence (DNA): TGTGCCAGCAGCCCCGGGACAGGGATAAACGAGCAGTACTTC.